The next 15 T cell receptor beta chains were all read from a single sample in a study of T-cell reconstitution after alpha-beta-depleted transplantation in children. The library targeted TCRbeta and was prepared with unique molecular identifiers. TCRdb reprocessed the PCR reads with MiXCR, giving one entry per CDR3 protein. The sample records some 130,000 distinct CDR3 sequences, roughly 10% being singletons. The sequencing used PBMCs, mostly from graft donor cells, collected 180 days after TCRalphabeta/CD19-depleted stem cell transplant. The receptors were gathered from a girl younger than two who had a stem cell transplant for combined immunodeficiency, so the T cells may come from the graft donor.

The CDR3 DNA reads TGCGCCAGCAGCCAAGACTTACGACAGATATCACAAGAGACCCAGTACTTC. This translates into CASSQDLRQISQETQYF. The V and J genes are TRBV4-3 and TRBJ2-5; D possibly corresponds to TRBD1 (5 bases). Germline-derived CDR1 and CDR2 are LGHNA and YSLEER. The CDR3 covers 17 residues. Trimming pared 0 bases from V and 2 bases from J, leaving 16 bases between.

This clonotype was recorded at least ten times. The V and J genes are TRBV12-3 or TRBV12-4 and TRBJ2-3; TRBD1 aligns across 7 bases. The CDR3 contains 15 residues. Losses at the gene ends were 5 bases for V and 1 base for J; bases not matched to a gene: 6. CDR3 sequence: CASSVPGQGTDTQYF. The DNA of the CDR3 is TGTGCCAGCAGTGTCCCCGGACAGGGCACAGATACGCAGTATTTT.

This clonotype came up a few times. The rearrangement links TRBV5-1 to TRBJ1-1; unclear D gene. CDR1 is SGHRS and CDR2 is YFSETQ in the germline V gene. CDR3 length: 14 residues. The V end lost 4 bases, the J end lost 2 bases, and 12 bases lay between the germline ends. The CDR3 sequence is CASSREDGNTEAFF. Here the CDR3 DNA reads TGCGCCAGCAGCCGGGAGGACGGCAACACTGAAGCTTTCTTT. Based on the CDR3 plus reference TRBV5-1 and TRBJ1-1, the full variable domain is KAGVTQTPRYLIKTRGQQVTLSCSPISGHRSVSWYQQTPGQGLQFLFEYFSETQRNKGNFPGRFSGRQFSNSRSEMNVSTLELGDSALYLCASSREDGNTEAFFGQGTRLTVV.

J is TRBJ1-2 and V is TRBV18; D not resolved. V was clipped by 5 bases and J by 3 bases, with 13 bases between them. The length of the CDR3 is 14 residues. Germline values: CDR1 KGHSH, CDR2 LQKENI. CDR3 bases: TGTGCCAGCTCAGACTCGCAGCTCTACTATGGCTACACCTTC. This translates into CASSDSQLYYGYTF.

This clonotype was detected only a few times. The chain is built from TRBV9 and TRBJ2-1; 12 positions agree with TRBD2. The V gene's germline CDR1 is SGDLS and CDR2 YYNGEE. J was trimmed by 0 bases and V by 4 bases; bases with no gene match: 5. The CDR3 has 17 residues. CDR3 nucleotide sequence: TGTGCCAGCAGCCTACTAGCGGGGGGTCTCTCCTACAATGAGCAGTTCTTC. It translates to CASSLLAGGLSYNEQFF.

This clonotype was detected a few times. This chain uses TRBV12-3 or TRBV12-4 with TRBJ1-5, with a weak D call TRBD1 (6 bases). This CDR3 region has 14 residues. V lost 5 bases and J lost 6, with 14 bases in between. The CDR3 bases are TGTGCCAGCAGTCTGGGGGGGGCTGCTCAGCCCCAGCATTTT. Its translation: CASSLGGAAQPQHF.

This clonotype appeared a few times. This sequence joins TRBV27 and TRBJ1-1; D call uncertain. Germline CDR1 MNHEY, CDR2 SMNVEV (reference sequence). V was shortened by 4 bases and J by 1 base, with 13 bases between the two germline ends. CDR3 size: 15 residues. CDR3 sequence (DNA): TGTGCCAGCAGTTCTAGGACGGCGTGGAACACTGAAGCTTTCTTT. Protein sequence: CASSSRTAWNTEAFF.

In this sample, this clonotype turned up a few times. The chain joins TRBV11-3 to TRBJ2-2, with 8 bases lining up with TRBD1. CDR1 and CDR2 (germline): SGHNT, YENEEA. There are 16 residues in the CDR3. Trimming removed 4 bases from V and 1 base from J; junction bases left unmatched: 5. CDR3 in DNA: TGTGCCAGCAGCTCTCGGACAGGGAGGAACACCGGGGAGCTGTTTTTT. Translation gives CASSSRTGRNTGELFF.

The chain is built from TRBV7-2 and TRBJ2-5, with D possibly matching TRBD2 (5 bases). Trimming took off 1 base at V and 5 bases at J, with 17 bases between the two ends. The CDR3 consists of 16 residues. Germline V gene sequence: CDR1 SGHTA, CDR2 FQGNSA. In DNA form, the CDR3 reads TGTGCCAGCAGCTTAGGGTGGGAGCGTCTGGGGGAGACCCAGTACTTC. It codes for CASSLGWERLGETQYF.

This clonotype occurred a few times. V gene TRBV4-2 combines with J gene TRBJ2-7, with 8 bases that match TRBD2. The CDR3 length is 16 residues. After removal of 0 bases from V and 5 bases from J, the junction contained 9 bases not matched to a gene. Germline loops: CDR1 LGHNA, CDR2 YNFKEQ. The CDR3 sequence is CASSQEAGLARNEQYF. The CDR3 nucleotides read TGTGCCAGCAGCCAAGAAGCCGGACTAGCAAGGAACGAGCAGTACTTC.

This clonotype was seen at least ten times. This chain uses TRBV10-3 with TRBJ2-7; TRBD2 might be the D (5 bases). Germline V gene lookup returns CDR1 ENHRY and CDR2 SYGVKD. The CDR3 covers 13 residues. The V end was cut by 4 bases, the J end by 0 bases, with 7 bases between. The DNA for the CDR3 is TGTGCCATCAGTGGGACTTTCTCCTACGAGCAGTACTTC. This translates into CAISGTFSYEQYF.

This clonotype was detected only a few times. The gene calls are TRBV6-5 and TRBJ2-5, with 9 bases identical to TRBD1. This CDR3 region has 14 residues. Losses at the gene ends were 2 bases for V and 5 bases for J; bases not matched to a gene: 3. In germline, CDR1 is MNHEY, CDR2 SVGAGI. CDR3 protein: CASSYRTGVETQYF. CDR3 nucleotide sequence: TGTGCCAGCAGTTACAGGACAGGGGTGGAGACCCAGTACTTC.

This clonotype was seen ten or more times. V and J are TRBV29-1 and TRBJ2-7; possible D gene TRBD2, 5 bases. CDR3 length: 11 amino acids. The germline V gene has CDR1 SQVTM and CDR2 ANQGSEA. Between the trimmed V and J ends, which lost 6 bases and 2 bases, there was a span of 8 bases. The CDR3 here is CSVIGAYEQYF. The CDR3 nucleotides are TGCAGCGTAATCGGGGCCTACGAGCAGTACTTC.

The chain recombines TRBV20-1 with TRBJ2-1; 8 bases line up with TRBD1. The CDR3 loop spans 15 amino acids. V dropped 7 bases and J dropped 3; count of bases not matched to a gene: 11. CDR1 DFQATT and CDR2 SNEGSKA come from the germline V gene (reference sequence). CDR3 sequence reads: CSVRTGQAFYNEQFF. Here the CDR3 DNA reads TGCAGTGTCAGAACGGGACAGGCATTCTACAATGAGCAGTTCTTC.

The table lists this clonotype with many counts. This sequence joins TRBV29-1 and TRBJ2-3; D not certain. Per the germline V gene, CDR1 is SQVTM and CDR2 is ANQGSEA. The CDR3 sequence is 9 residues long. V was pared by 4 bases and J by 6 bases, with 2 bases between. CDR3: CSVGDTQYF. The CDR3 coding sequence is TGCAGCGTTGGGGATACGCAGTATTTT.